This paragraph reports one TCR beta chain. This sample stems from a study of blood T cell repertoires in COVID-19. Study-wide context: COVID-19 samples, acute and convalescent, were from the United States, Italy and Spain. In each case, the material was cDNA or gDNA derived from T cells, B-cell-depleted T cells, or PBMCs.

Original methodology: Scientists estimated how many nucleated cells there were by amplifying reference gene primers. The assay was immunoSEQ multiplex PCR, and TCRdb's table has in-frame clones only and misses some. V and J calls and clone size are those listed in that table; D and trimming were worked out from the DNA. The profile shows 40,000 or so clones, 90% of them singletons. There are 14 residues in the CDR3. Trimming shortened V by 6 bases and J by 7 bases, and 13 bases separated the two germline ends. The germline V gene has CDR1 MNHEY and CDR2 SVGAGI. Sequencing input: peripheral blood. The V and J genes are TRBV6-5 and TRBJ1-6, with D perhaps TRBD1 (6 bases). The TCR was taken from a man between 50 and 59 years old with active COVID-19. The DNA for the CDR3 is TGTGCCAGCAGGGGACAAAACATGAATTCACCCCTCCACTTT. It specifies CASRGQNMNSPLHF.